The 20 T cell receptor beta chains presented below share a single source sample, sequenced in a study of blood T cell repertoires in COVID-19. Sequenced by immunoSEQ multiplex PCR; TCRdb stores in-frame clones only, minus some. The sample records some 70,000 clones, roughly 83% being singletons. The specimen was peripheral blood. These receptors all stem from a man aged 80 or over with acute or convalescent COVID-19.

The chain couples TRBV7-2 to TRBJ1-1, with D perhaps TRBD1 (5 bases). V was cut by 2 bases and J by 4 bases, with 14 bases left in between. The CDR3 is 15 amino acids. Germline V gene data show CDR1 as SGHTA and CDR2 as FQGNSA. As DNA, the CDR3 is TGTGCCAGCAGCTTACAGGGAAGTGTGGGCACTGAAGCTTTCTTT. Translated: CASSLQGSVGTEAFF.

The V call is TRBV24-1, the J call TRBJ2-1, with 8 bases aligning to TRBD1. CDR3 length: 17 residues. The germline gives CDR1 KGHDR, CDR2 SFDVKD. Germline trimming cut 4 bases from V and 6 bases from J; bases unmatched to any gene: 13. CDR3 residues: CATSDPRTGPEINEQFF. The CDR3 DNA is TGTGCCACCAGTGACCCCAGGACAGGGCCAGAGATCAATGAGCAGTTCTTC.

This chain joins TRBV11-2 and TRBJ1-6, with no clear D. Per the germline V gene, CDR1 is SGHAT and CDR2 is FQNNGV. The V end lost 0 bases, the J end lost 5 bases, and 8 bases lay between the germline ends. This CDR3 has 15 amino acids. The CDR3 here is CASSLENRNNSPLHF. In nucleotides, the CDR3 is TGTGCCAGCAGCTTAGAAAACAGAAATAATTCACCCCTCCACTTT. Full variable domain (outside the CDR3, taken from reference TRBV11-2 and TRBJ1-6): EAGVAQSPRYKIIEKRQSVAFWCNPISGHATLYWYQQILGQGPKLLIQFQNNGVVDDSQLPKDRFSAERLKGVDSTLKIQPAKLEDSAVYLCASSLENRNNSPLHFGNGTRLTVT.

The V gene is TRBV4-2, the J gene TRBJ2-2, with 8 bases matching TRBD2. V gave up 2 bases and J gave up 6 bases; unmatched junction bases: 2. This CDR3 has 14 amino acids. CDR1 and CDR2 from the germline V gene are LGHNA and YNFKEQ. The DNA of the CDR3 is TGTGCCAGCAGCCAAAACGGGGGGGCCGGGGAGCTGTTTTTT. This translates into CASSQNGGAGELFF.

This clone was counted once. The genes are TRBV5-1 and TRBJ2-1; D perhaps matches TRBD2 (5 bases). CDR3 length equals 15 residues. In germline, CDR1 is SGHRS, CDR2 YFSETQ. With 0 bases removed from V and 4 bases from J, the gap between germline ends came to 11 bases. The CDR3, as DNA: TGCGCCAGCAGCTTGGACAGCGGAATTTACAATGAGCAGTTCTTC. Translation gives CASSLDSGIYNEQFF.

The chain carries TRBV5-1 and TRBJ2-2; 10 nucleotides match TRBD2. CDR3 length equals 17 residues. CDR1 is SGHRS and CDR2 is YFSETQ in the germline V gene. V was clipped by 3 bases and J by 5 bases; unmatched bases: 10. CDR3 region: CASSSAPPGLATGELFF. DNA of the CDR3: TGCGCCAGCAGCTCAGCGCCACCGGGACTAGCGACCGGGGAGCTGTTTTTT.

The J gene is TRBJ1-1, the V gene TRBV4-1; D is possibly TRBD1 (5 bases). Germline lookup yields CDR1 MGHRA and CDR2 YSYEKL. Trimming cost V 4 bases and J 4 bases, with 16 bases left between them. CDR3 length equals 15 residues. The CDR3 is CASSLGSQGGTEAFF. In DNA, the CDR3 is TGCGCCAGCAGCCTTGGCTCGCAGGGCGGCACTGAAGCTTTCTTT.

The chain couples TRBV28 to TRBJ2-1, with 7 positions matching TRBD1. This CDR3 is 13 amino acids long. Germline V gives CDR1 MDHEN, CDR2 SYDVKM. J was trimmed by 0 bases and V by 10 bases; bases with no gene match: 3. The CDR3 DNA follows: TGTGCCACGACAGGGAGCTCCTACAATGAGCAGTTCTTC. As protein: CATTGSSYNEQFF.

The rearrangement uses TRBV15 and TRBJ2-1; TRBD2 matches at 8 bases. With V trimmed by 1 base and J by 4 bases, 3 bases remained unmatched. Germline V gives CDR1 LNHNV, CDR2 YYDKDF (reference sequence). CDR3 length equals 15 residues. This CDR3 reads CATSRVGGGYNEQFF. As DNA, the CDR3 is TGTGCCACCAGCAGAGTCGGGGGGGGATACAATGAGCAGTTCTTC.

The chain carries TRBV28 and TRBJ2-4; TRBD2 is a possible D gene (6 bases). The V and J ends lost 6 bases and 15 bases respectively, with 21 bases between them. The CDR3 covers 13 residues. Germline CDR1 is MDHEN and CDR2 is SYDVKM. In DNA form, the CDR3 reads TGTGCCAGCAGCTTTGCCCTAGCGAGAATCGCGTACTTC. This gives the protein CASSFALARIAYF.

This sequence joins TRBV9 and TRBJ2-1, with TRBD2 matching 14 bases. Germline V gene data show CDR1 as SGDLS and CDR2 as YYNGEE. This CDR3 comprises 17 residues. With V trimmed by 0 bases and J by 6 bases, 5 bases remained unmatched. The CDR3 DNA reads as TGTGCCAGCAGCGTAGCTGGACTAGCGGGGGGAATCAATGAGCAGTTCTTC. Translated, it gives CASSVAGLAGGINEQFF.

The rearrangement joins TRBV7-9 to TRBJ1-3, with a weak D call TRBD1 (5 bases). This CDR3 comprises 15 residues. Trimming removed 4 bases from V and 0 bases from J, with 10 bases in between. Germline V gene sequence: CDR1 SEHNR, CDR2 FQNEAQ (reference sequence). This CDR3 is CASSSTGVSGNTIYF. CDR3 sequence (DNA): TGTGCCAGCAGCTCAACAGGAGTCTCTGGAAACACCATATATTTT.

The rearrangement links TRBV19 to TRBJ1-2; 8 nucleotides line up with TRBD1. V shed 5 bases and J 3 bases; nucleotides not matched to a gene: 11. Per germline, CDR1 LNHDA and CDR2 SQIVND (reference sequence). The CDR3 is 16 residues long. The CDR3, as DNA: TGTGCCAGTAGTCCGTGGGACAGGCCGACGGACTATGGCTACACCTTC. Translation gives CASSPWDRPTDYGYTF.

On this clone itself: At one boundary the junction diverges from the germline segment, which might be a read error. The chain recombines TRBV4-1 with TRBJ1-5; D unresolved. Germline CDR1 is MGHRA and CDR2 is YSYEKL. The CDR3 extends over 13 amino acids. CDR3: CASSQVSHQPQHF. CDR3 in DNA: TGCGCCAGCAGCCAGGTTAGCCATCAGCCCCAGCATTTT.

This sequence joins TRBV5-8 and TRBJ1-1; 12 nucleotides agree with TRBD1. V lost 6 bases and J lost 5; bases outside the gene matches: 8. The CDR3 consists of 15 residues. Per the germline V gene, CDR1 is SGHTS and CDR2 is YDEGEE. DNA of the CDR3: TGTGCCAGCAACTCCCGGGACAGGGGGCTGACTGAAGCTTTCTTT. Translated, it gives CASNSRDRGLTEAFF.

This rearrangement joins TRBV18 to TRBJ1-6; D unresolved. The V gene lost 2 bases and the J gene lost 8 bases, with 7 bases spanning the gap. The CDR3 extends over 13 amino acids. CDR1 is KGHSH, CDR2 LQKENI, per germline. CDR3 loop: CASSPGSDSPLHF. The CDR3 DNA reads as TGTGCCAGCTCACCAGGGAGCGATTCACCCCTCCACTTT.

This chain connects TRBV2 to TRBJ2-1, with a tentative D call TRBD1 (5 bases). V was cut by 5 bases and J by 7 bases, with 15 bases left in between. CDR3 size: 14 residues. CDR1 SNHLY and CDR2 FYNNEI come from the germline V gene. CDR3 DNA: TGTGCCAGCAGTAGTAGGGGATCTCCTAATGAGCAGTTCTTC. Residues: CASSSRGSPNEQFF.

The chain joins TRBV19 to TRBJ1-4, with 7 bases that match TRBD1. Germline lookup yields CDR1 LNHDA and CDR2 SQIVND (reference sequence). The CDR3 contains 14 residues. Trimming at V came to 2 bases and at J to 5 bases, leaving 2 bases not matched to a gene. This CDR3 reads CASSISQGNEKLFF. The CDR3 DNA sequence: TGTGCCAGTAGTATATCACAGGGGAATGAAAAACTGTTTTTT. The full variable domain, its missing parts supplied by reference TRBV19 and TRBJ1-4, is DGGITQSPKYLFRKEGQNVTLSCEQNLNHDAMYWYRQDPGQGLRLIYYSQIVNDFQKGDIAEGYSVSREKKESFPLTVTSAQKNPTAFYLCASSISQGNEKLFFGSGTQLSVL.

The CDR3 loop reads CASSLSGQGSNQPQHF. CDR3 sequence (DNA): TGTGCCAGTAGTCTCTCCGGACAGGGGAGCAATCAGCCCCAGCATTTT. This rearrangement joins TRBV19 to TRBJ1-5; 9 positions agree with TRBD1. This CDR3 has 16 residues. The germline V gene has CDR1 LNHDA and CDR2 SQIVND (reference sequence). The trim removed 5 bases at V and 1 base at J, leaving 6 bases unmatched.

There are a few counts of this clone. The chain joins TRBV29-1 to TRBJ2-3; 10 bases are shared with TRBD1. The germline V gene encodes CDR1 SQVTM and CDR2 ANQGSEA. J gave up 3 bases and V 2 bases, and 11 bases lay outside the gene matches. The CDR3 contains 17 residues. The CDR3 loop is CSVERPMGTGETDTQYF. CDR3 nucleotides: TGCAGCGTTGAACGGCCGATGGGGACAGGGGAGACAGATACGCAGTATTTT.